This T cell receptor (beta chain) was sequenced in a study of CD8 T cells in Susac syndrome. This clonotype was picked up one time. Random-hexamer reverse transcription was applied to roughly 0.5 to 1 ug RNA. MiXCR, applied by TCRdb to the immunoSEQ multiplex PCR reads, yields one record per CDR3 protein. The sample lists 100,000 to 150,000 distinct CDR3 sequences, 94% occurring once. Germline V gives CDR1 SEHNR, CDR2 FQNEAQ (reference sequence). There are 15 residues in the CDR3. V gave up 6 bases and J gave up 3 bases, with 15 bases separating them. The TCR originated in a human donor with multiple sclerosis. The chain employs TRBV7-9 and TRBJ2-4, with D maybe TRBD2 (6 bases). Sequencing used CD4+ T cells from PBMCs. CDR3 residues: CASRMSMGGKNIQYF. Here the CDR3 DNA reads TGTGCCAGCAGGATGTCGATGGGAGGCAAAAACATTCAGTACTTC.